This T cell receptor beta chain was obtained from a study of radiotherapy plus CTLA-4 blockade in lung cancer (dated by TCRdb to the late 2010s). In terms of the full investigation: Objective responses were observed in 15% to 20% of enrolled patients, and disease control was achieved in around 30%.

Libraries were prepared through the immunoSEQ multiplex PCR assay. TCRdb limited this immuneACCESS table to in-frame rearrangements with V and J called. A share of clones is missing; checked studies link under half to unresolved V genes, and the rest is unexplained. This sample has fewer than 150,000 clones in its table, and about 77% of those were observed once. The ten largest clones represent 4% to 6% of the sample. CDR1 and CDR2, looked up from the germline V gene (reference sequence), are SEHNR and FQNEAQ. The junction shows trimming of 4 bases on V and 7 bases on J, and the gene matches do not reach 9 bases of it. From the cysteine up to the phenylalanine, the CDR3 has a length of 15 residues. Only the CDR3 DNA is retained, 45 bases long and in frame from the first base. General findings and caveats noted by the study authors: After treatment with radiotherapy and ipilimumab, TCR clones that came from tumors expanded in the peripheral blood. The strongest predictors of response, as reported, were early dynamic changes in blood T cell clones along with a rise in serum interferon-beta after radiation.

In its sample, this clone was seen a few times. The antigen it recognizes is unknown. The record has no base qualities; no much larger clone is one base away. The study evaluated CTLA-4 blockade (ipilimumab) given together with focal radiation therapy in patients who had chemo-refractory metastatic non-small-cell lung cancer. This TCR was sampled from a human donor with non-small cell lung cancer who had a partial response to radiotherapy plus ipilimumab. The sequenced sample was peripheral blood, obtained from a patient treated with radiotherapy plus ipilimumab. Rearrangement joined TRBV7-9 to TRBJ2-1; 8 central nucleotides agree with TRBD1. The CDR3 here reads CASSYPGGSGNEQFF. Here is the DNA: TGTGCCAGCAGCTACCCAGGGGGCTCGGGAAATGAGCAGTTCTTC. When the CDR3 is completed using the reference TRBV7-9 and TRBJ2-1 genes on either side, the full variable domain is DTGVSQNPRHKITKRGQNVTFRCDPISEHNRLYWYRQTLGQGPEFLTYFQNEAQLEKSRLLSDRFSAERPKGSFSTLEIQRTEQGDSAMYLCASSYPGGSGNEQFFGPGTRLTVL.